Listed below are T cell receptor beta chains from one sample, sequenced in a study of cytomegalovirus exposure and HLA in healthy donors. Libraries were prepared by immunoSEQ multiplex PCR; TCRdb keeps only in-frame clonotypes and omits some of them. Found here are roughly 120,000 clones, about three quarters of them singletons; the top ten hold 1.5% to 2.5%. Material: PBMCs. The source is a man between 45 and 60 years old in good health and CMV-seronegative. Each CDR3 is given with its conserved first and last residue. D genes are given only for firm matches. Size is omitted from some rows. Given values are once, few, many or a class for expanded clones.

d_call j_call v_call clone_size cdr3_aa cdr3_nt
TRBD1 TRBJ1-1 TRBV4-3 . CASSQAGQGTEAFF TGCGCCAGCAGCCAAGCGGGACAGGGAACTGAAGCTTTCTTT
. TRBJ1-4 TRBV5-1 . CASSEGSLNEKLFF TGCGCCAGCAGTGAGGGCAGTTTGAATGAAAAACTGTTTTTT
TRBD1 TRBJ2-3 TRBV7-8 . CASSSRPDRASTDTQYF TGTGCCAGCAGCTCCCGACCCGACAGGGCTAGCACAGATACGCAGTATTTT
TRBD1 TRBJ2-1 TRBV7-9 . CSSSLLGGPYNEQFF TGTTCCAGCAGCTTACTAGGGGGCCCTTACAATGAGCAGTTCTTC
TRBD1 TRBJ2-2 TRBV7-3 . CASSPRQGGSGELFF TGTGCCAGCAGCCCAAGACAGGGGGGGTCCGGGGAGCTGTTTTTT
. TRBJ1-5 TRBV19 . CASSITTDNQPQHF TGTGCCAGTAGTATAACGACTGACAATCAGCCCCAGCATTTT
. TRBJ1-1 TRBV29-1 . CSAPHPTENTEAFF TGCAGCGCCCCTCATCCTACAGAGAACACTGAAGCTTTCTTT
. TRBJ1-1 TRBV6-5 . CASSYSSVDRGGAFF TGTGCCAGCAGTTACTCGAGTGTCGACCGGGGAGGAGCTTTCTTT
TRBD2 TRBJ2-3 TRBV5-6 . CASSLSGADTQYF TGTGCCAGCAGCTTGAGCGGGGCAGATACGCAGTATTTT
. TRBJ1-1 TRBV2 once CASRADRNTEAFF TGTGCCAGCAGAGCCGACAGGAACACTGAAGCTTTCTTT
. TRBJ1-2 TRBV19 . CASSGTETNYGYTF TGTGCCAGTAGTGGTACAGAGACTAACTATGGCTACACCTTC
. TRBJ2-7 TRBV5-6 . CASSWGPYEQYF TGTGCCAGCAGCTGGGGGCCCTACGAGCAGTACTTC
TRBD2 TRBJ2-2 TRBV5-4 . CASSLGSGGLPGELFF TGTGCCAGCAGCTTGGGTAGCGGGGGCCTTCCCGGGGAGCTGTTTTTT
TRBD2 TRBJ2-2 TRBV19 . CASSTRGGERGTGTGELFF TGTGCCAGTAGTACTAGGGGCGGTGAGCGGGGGACCGGCACCGGGGAGCTGTTTTTT
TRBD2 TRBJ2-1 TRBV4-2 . CASSQDKWGAGGPGNEQFF TGTGCCAGCAGCCAAGATAAGTGGGGGGCGGGGGGGCCGGGAAATGAGCAGTTCTTC
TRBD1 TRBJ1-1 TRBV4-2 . CASSRDTGGINTEAFF TGTGCCAGCAGCCGCGACACAGGGGGGATTAACACTGAAGCTTTCTTT
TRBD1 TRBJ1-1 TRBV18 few CASSPMGQGNTEAFF TGTGCCAGCTCACCAATGGGACAGGGGAACACTGAAGCTTTCTTT
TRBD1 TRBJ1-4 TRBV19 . CASSRDRATREKLFF TGTGCCAGTAGTAGAGACAGGGCCACGAGGGAAAAACTGTTTTTT
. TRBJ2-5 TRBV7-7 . CASSLGGGSQETQYF TGTGCCAGCAGCCTAGGGGGGGGCTCCCAAGAGACCCAGTACTTC
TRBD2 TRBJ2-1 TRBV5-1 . CASSPVWTSGDYNEQFF TGCGCCAGCAGCCCCGTATGGACTAGCGGGGACTACAATGAGCAGTTCTTC
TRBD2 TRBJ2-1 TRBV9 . CASSLGGGGTYNEQFF TGTGCCAGCAGCCTCGGGGGGGGCGGGACCTACAATGAGCAGTTCTTC
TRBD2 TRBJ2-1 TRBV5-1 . CASSLGVSGGATDEQFF TGCGCCAGCAGCTTGGGTGTTAGCGGGGGGGCCACGGATGAGCAGTTCTTC
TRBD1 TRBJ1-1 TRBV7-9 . CASSWGTANTEAFF TGTGCCAGCAGTTGGGGGACAGCGAACACTGAAGCTTTCTTT
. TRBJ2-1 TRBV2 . CASSEILYNEQFF TGTGCCAGCAGTGAAATCCTCTACAATGAGCAGTTCTTC
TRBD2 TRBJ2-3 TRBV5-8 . CASSSGTSVGTDTQYF TGTGCCAGCAGCTCCGGGACTAGCGTAGGCACAGATACGCAGTATTTT
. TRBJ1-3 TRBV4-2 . CASSTDWEWAGNTIYF TGTGCCAGCAGCACCGACTGGGAGTGGGCTGGAAACACCATATATTTT
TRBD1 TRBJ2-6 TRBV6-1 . CASSETLTGVGANVLTF TGTGCCAGCAGTGAGACCCTAACAGGGGTCGGGGCCAACGTCCTGACTTTC
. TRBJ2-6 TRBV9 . CASSVGAGSSGANVLTF TGTGCCAGCAGCGTAGGGGCAGGAAGCTCTGGGGCCAACGTCCTGACTTTC
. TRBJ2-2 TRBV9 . CASSVVNGELFF TGTGCCAGCAGCGTAGTAAACGGGGAGCTGTTTTTT